Below are 13 T cell receptor beta chains sequenced from a single sample in a study of cytomegalovirus exposure and HLA in healthy donors. PCR used 60 Vbeta primers and 13 Jbeta primers. TCRdb's table, derived via immunoSEQ multiplex PCR, lists solely in-frame clones and lacks some. Of 120,000 or so clones listed, 74% are singletons. Material: PBMCs. These receptors were obtained from a middle-aged man in good health and CMV-seropositive.

This clone was seen a few times. Here the CDR3 reads CASRSGVTSSYNEQFF. Here the CDR3 DNA reads TGCGCCAGCAGGTCAGGGGTGACGAGCTCCTACAATGAGCAGTTCTTC. This chain uses TRBV4-3 with TRBJ2-1; D is perhaps TRBD1 (6 bases). CDR1 LGHNA and CDR2 YSLEER come from the germline V gene. CDR3 length: 16 amino acids. V gave up 6 bases and J gave up 0 bases, with 15 bases separating them.

V is TRBV27 and J is TRBJ2-5; 7 positions match TRBD1. This CDR3 has 12 amino acids. CDR1 and CDR2 (germline): MNHEY, SMNVEV (reference sequence). Unmatched junction bases numbered 0, after V lost 3 bases and J lost 5 bases. CDR3 sequence reads: CASSFRGETQYF. Here the CDR3 DNA reads TGTGCCAGCAGTTTCAGGGGGGAGACCCAGTACTTC.

J is TRBJ2-2 and V is TRBV7-9; the D gene is possibly TRBD1 (5 bases). Trimming took 4 bases from V and 4 from J, leaving 16 bases between them. This CDR3 is built from 16 residues. Germline-derived CDR1 and CDR2 are SEHNR and FQNEAQ (reference sequence). CDR3 sequence reads: CASSSGRTSVTGELFF. CDR3 DNA: TGTGCCAGCAGCTCCGGACGGACATCAGTCACCGGGGAGCTGTTTTTT.

The V and J genes are TRBV6-1 and TRBJ1-6; 9 bases match TRBD1. This CDR3 contains 17 residues. The germline gives CDR1 MNHNS, CDR2 SASEGT. The ends lost 4 bases at V and 0 bases at J; junction bases unmatched: 4. The chain's CDR3 is CASSVQGASSYNSPLHF. CDR3 DNA sequence: TGTGCCAGCAGTGTACAGGGGGCGAGCTCCTATAATTCACCCCTCCACTTT.

In its sample, this clone was seen a few times. The CDR3 DNA reads as TGTGCCAGCAGCCTCAGCGGGGGGGCCCATAATGAGCAGTTCTTC. Translation gives CASSLSGGAHNEQFF. The rearrangement uses TRBV7-2 and TRBJ2-1; 10 bases agree with TRBD2. The CDR3 is 15 residues long. Trimming cost V 5 bases and J 7 bases; bases outside gene matches: 8. Germline V gene data show CDR1 as SGHTA and CDR2 as FQGNSA.

This clone was seen more than once but under ten times. The chain has TRBV2 and TRBJ2-6; D is undetermined. This CDR3 comprises 14 residues. CDR1 SNHLY and CDR2 FYNNEI come from the germline V gene. The V end was cut by 4 bases, the J end by 2 bases, with 6 bases between. CDR3 protein: CASSAGAGANVLTF. The CDR3, as DNA: TGTGCCAGCAGTGCAGGCGCTGGGGCCAACGTCCTGACTTTC.

The chain has TRBV6-6 and TRBJ1-1, with D perhaps TRBD1 (6 bases). In germline, CDR1 is MNHNY, CDR2 SVGAGI (reference sequence). This CDR3 comprises 14 residues. V was cut by 6 bases and J by 1 base, with 12 bases left in between. In DNA, the CDR3 is TGTGCCAGCAGCCCTGGGACAAGGAACACTGAAGCTTTCTTT. It specifies CASSPGTRNTEAFF.

The CDR3 is CASSSRGAPDTQYF. In nucleotides, the CDR3 is TGTGCCAGCAGCTCCAGGGGAGCCCCAGATACGCAGTATTTT. The V and J genes are TRBV5-8 and TRBJ2-3; D possibly corresponds to TRBD1 (6 bases). The CDR3 contains 14 residues. From germline, CDR1 is SGHTS and CDR2 YDEGEE. V was pared by 3 bases and J by 4 bases, with 12 bases between.

There are a few counts of this clone. This chain links TRBV2 with TRBJ1-3, with D perhaps matching TRBD1 (5 bases). With 2 bases removed from V and 2 bases from J, the gap between germline ends came to 10 bases. Looked up from germline, CDR1 is SNHLY and CDR2 is FYNNEI. This CDR3 has 15 residues. The CDR3 coding sequence is TGTGCCAGCAGTGAAAACAGGAGCCCTGGAAACACCATATATTTT. It yields the protein CASSENRSPGNTIYF.

V and J are TRBV30 and TRBJ2-4, with 7 nucleotides matching TRBD2. V was pared by 1 base and J by 8 bases, with 2 bases of the junction left unmatched. From germline, CDR1 is GTSNPN and CDR2 SVGIG (reference sequence). The CDR3 runs to 12 residues. The CDR3 spells CAWSDLADIQYF. As DNA, the CDR3 is TGTGCCTGGAGTGATCTAGCGGACATTCAGTACTTC.

This clone occurred a few times. Germline and junction disagree at one end, which may indicate a read error. CDR3 loop: CASSLVRGSTGELFF. CDR3 DNA: TGTGCTAGCAGCTTAGTCCGGGGAAGCACCGGGGAGCTGTTTTTT. The chain has TRBV7-7 and TRBJ2-2; D possibly corresponds to TRBD2 (5 bases). CDR1 and CDR2 (germline): SSHAT, FNYEAQ (reference sequence). CDR3 length equals 15 residues. The entire variable domain, with the rest obtained from reference TRBV7-7 and TRBJ2-2, is as follows: GAGVSQSPRYKVTKRGQDVTLRCDPISSHATLYWYQQALGQGPEFLTYFNYEAQPDKSGLPSDRFSAERPEGSISTLTIQRTEQRDSAMYRCASSLVRGSTGELFFGEGSRLTVL.

The V call is TRBV7-2, the J call TRBJ2-7; TRBD1 matches at 10 bases. V was pared by 6 bases and J by 5 bases, with 7 bases of the junction left unmatched. Germline V gene lookup returns CDR1 SGHTA and CDR2 FQGNSA. The CDR3 contains 14 residues. The CDR3 sequence is CASSTGTGVHEQYF. CDR3 bases: TGTGCCAGCAGTACCGGGACAGGGGTTCACGAGCAGTACTTC. The variable domain in full, with the rest retrieved from reference TRBV7-2 and TRBJ2-7, is GAGVSQSPSNKVTEKGKDVELRCDPISGHTALYWYRQSLGQGLEFLIYFQGNSAPDKSGLPSDRFSAERTGGSVSTLTIQRTQQEDSAVYLCASSTGTGVHEQYFGPGTRLTVT.

The chain combines TRBV6-1 with TRBJ2-7; D is possibly TRBD1 (6 bases). CDR1 MNHNS and CDR2 SASEGT come from the germline V gene. V lost 3 bases to trimming and J lost 0 bases, with 12 bases between them. The CDR3 loop spans 15 amino acids. The CDR3 spells CASSEQRGFSYEQYF. The CDR3 DNA reads TGTGCCAGCAGTGAGCAAAGGGGGTTCTCCTACGAGCAGTACTTC.